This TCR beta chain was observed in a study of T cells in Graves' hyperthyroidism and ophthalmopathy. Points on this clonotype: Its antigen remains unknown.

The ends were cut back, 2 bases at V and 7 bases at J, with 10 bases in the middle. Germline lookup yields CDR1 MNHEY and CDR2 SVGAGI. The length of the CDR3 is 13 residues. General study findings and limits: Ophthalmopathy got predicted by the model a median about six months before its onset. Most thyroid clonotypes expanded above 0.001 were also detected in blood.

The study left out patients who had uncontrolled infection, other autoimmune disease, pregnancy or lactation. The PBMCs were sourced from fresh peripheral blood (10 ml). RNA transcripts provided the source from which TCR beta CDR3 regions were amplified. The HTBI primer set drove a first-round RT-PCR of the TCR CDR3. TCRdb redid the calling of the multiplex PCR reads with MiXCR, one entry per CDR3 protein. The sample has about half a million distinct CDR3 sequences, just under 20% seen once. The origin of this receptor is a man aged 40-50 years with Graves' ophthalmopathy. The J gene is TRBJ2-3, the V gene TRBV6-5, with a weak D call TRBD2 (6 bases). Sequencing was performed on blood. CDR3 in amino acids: CASSYPGRNTQYF. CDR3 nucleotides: TGTGCCAGCAGTTACCCGGGGAGGAATACGCAGTATTTT.